Each of the 27 T cell receptor beta chains below was sequenced from the same sample in a study of CD8 T cells in ankylosing spondylitis. One entry per CDR3 protein results from TCRdb running MiXCR on the 5' RACE reads. The sample lists 300,000 to 350,000 distinct CDR3 sequences, 20% to 25% occurring once. The sample consisted of blood, either unsorted or a sorted T cell fraction (not recorded which). These receptors were obtained from a female donor with ankylosing spondylitis or in good health (not recorded which).

This clonotype has ten or more counts. This CDR3 reads CASSVGAGAYNEQFF. For the CDR3, the DNA is TGTGCCAGCAGCGTAGGAGCGGGAGCCTACAATGAGCAGTTCTTC. This rearrangement joins TRBV9 to TRBJ2-1; 8 nucleotides align to TRBD2. Trimming cost V 0 bases and J 2 bases; bases outside gene matches: 1. From germline, CDR1 is SGDLS and CDR2 YYNGEE. CDR3 size: 15 residues.

This clonotype showed up many times. The chain combines TRBV7-6 with TRBJ2-1; D might be TRBD2 (6 bases). The V gene lost 0 bases and the J gene lost 9 bases, with 18 bases spanning the gap. Germline CDR1 is SGHVS and CDR2 is FNYEAQ. The CDR3 sequence is 16 residues long. CDR3 in amino acids: CASSLAETRAGSEQFF. The DNA of the CDR3 is TGTGCCAGCAGCTTAGCGGAGACTAGAGCGGGCAGTGAGCAGTTCTTC.

This clonotype was counted ten times or more. This rearrangement joins TRBV20-1 to TRBJ1-2, with D unresolved. CDR1 is DFQATT and CDR2 is SNEGSKA in the germline V gene (reference sequence). The V end lost 3 bases, the J end lost 0 bases, and 8 bases lay between the germline ends. The CDR3 consists of 13 residues. The CDR3 loop reads CSARGRTNYGYTF. CDR3 sequence (DNA): TGCAGTGCTAGGGGTCGGACTAACTATGGCTACACCTTC.

V gene TRBV27 combines with J gene TRBJ1-4; a weak D match, TRBD1 (6 bases). V lost 3 bases to trimming and J lost 8 bases, with 13 bases between them. The CDR3 is 14 residues long. Germline V lookup: CDR1 MNHEY, CDR2 SMNVEV (reference sequence). CDR3 residues: CASSFRGAREKLFF. CDR3 nucleotides: TGTGCCAGCAGTTTCAGGGGCGCGCGGGAAAAACTGTTTTTT.

This clonotype was counted between two and nine times. The chain has TRBV5-6 and TRBJ2-7; D is uncertain. V was pared by 4 bases and J by 4 bases, with 6 bases between. The CDR3 totals 11 residues. Germline CDR1 SGHDT, CDR2 YYEEEE. The CDR3 is CASSRQYEQYF. The CDR3, as DNA: TGTGCCAGCAGCCGTCAATACGAGCAGTACTTC.

This clonotype was seen only a few times. The chain carries TRBV18 and TRBJ2-1, with 8 positions matching TRBD2. Germline V gene sequence: CDR1 KGHSH, CDR2 LQKENI. Trimming at V came to 6 bases and at J to 2 bases, leaving 6 bases not matched to a gene. The CDR3 is made up of 15 amino acids. For the CDR3, the DNA is TGTGCCAGCTCGCCTATAGCGGGACCCTACAATGAGCAGTTCTTC. Its translation is CASSPIAGPYNEQFF.

The chain employs TRBV29-1 and TRBJ1-5; possibly TRBD1 for D (6 bases). Germline lookup yields CDR1 SQVTM and CDR2 ANQGSEA. Trimming took 4 bases from V and 4 from J, leaving 11 bases between them. CDR3 length: 13 residues. The CDR3 spells CSVGRGVNQPQHF. CDR3 sequence (DNA): TGCAGCGTTGGCAGGGGAGTGAATCAGCCCCAGCATTTT.

The chain recombines TRBV7-2 with TRBJ2-7, with D perhaps TRBD1 (6 bases). The V end was cut by 5 bases, the J end by 2 bases, with 13 bases between. This CDR3 is built from 14 residues. Per the germline V gene, CDR1 is SGHTA and CDR2 is FQGNSA. The CDR3 bases are TGTGCCAGCAGCGGTCAGACAGGCCCCTACGAGCAGTACTTC. Its translation: CASSGQTGPYEQYF. The full variable domain, with the rest looked up from reference TRBV7-2 and TRBJ2-7, is GAGVSQSPSNKVTEKGKDVELRCDPISGHTALYWYRQSLGQGLEFLIYFQGNSAPDKSGLPSDRFSAERTGGSVSTLTIQRTQQEDSAVYLCASSGQTGPYEQYFGPGTRLTVT.

This clonotype showed up many times. The genes are TRBV12-3 or TRBV12-4 and TRBJ2-1; D call uncertain. This CDR3 comprises 14 residues. Between the trimmed V and J ends, which lost 3 bases and 0 bases, there was a span of 6 bases. CDR3 residues: CASSLRSSYNEQFF. The CDR3 region has the DNA TGTGCCAGCAGTTTGAGGAGCTCCTACAATGAGCAGTTCTTC.

Many counts were recorded for this clonotype. V is TRBV12-3 or TRBV12-4 and J is TRBJ2-1; 7 bases map to TRBD2. Trimming took 5 bases from V and 3 from J; bases not matched to a gene: 13. The CDR3 consists of 17 residues. CDR3 in DNA: TGTGCCAGCAGTCCCCGGTCCCTAGCGGATGACTACAATGAGCAGTTCTTC. This gives the protein CASSPRSLADDYNEQFF.

The chain is built from TRBV19 and TRBJ2-7, with D uncertain. The CDR3 extends over 12 amino acids. Trimming cost V 7 bases and J 5 bases, with 12 bases left between them. Germline CDR1 and CDR2: LNHDA and SQIVND (reference sequence). The CDR3 bases are TGTGCCAGTAAGGGCTTTAGGGACGAGCAGTACTTC. Protein sequence: CASKGFRDEQYF.

This rearrangement joins TRBV5-5 to TRBJ2-7, with D uncertain. Trimming took off 0 bases at V and 3 bases at J, with 13 bases between the two ends. This CDR3 region has 15 residues. CDR1 and CDR2 from the germline V gene are SGHKS and YYEKEE (reference sequence). CDR3 amino acids: CASSLGEQGYYEQYV. The CDR3 region has the DNA TGTGCCAGCAGCTTGGGTGAGCAAGGTTACTACGAGCAGTACGTC.

This chain uses TRBV11-2 with TRBJ2-5, with 14 bases aligning to TRBD2. The CDR3 covers 15 residues. The germline gives CDR1 SGHAT, CDR2 FQNNGV. V shed 5 bases, J shed 4 bases, and the junction held 3 bases outside the gene matches. The DNA of the CDR3 is TGTGCCAGCAGCCAAGGACTAGCGGGGGGAGAGACCCAGTACTTC. The encoded protein is CASSQGLAGGETQYF.

This clonotype was counted at least ten times. V and J are TRBV29-1 and TRBJ2-7; 9 nucleotides match TRBD1. CDR1 and CDR2 from the germline V gene are SQVTM and ANQGSEA. Losses at the gene ends were 4 bases for V and 4 bases for J; bases not matched to a gene: 5. The CDR3 is made up of 13 amino acids. The CDR3 loop reads CSVVGQGGYEQYF. CDR3 in DNA: TGCAGCGTTGTGGGACAGGGTGGGTACGAGCAGTACTTC.

In this sample, this clonotype turned up a few times. This rearrangement joins TRBV7-2 to TRBJ2-7; 13 nucleotides align to TRBD2. CDR3 length equals 16 residues. J was trimmed by 1 base and V by 4 bases; bases with no gene match: 4. Germline V gene lookup returns CDR1 SGHTA and CDR2 FQGNSA. The CDR3 DNA reads as TGTGCCAGCAGCTCCATGACTAGCGGGGGGTCCTACGAGCAGTACTTC. Its protein is CASSSMTSGGSYEQYF. The whole variable domain, remainder taken from reference TRBV7-2 and TRBJ2-7, is GAGVSQSPSNKVTEKGKDVELRCDPISGHTALYWYRQSLGQGLEFLIYFQGNSAPDKSGLPSDRFSAERTGGSVSTLTIQRTQQEDSAVYLCASSSMTSGGSYEQYFGPGTRLTVT.

This chain uses TRBV4-2 with TRBJ2-7; D gene uncertain. The CDR3 has 13 amino acids. V lost 1 base to trimming and J lost 4 bases, with 8 bases between them. From germline, CDR1 is LGHNA and CDR2 YNFKEQ. The CDR3 reads CASSQVFGYEQYF. CDR3 in DNA: TGTGCCAGCAGCCAAGTTTTTGGGTACGAGCAGTACTTC.

This clonotype was found many times. CDR3 sequence: CASSPRTAHEKLFF. The CDR3 coding sequence is TGTGCCAGCAGCCCACGGACAGCTCATGAAAAACTGTTTTTT. V usage is TRBV7-2 and J usage is TRBJ1-4; the D gene is possibly TRBD1 (6 bases). The CDR3 loop spans 14 amino acids. Trimming left V 5 bases short and J 6 bases short, with 13 bases between. Germline CDR1 reads SGHTA; CDR2 reads FQGNSA.

V is TRBV4-3 and J is TRBJ2-3, with 10 bases that match TRBD1. Trimming took 4 bases from V and 4 from J; bases not matched to a gene: 5. CDR1 is LGHNA and CDR2 is YSLEER in the germline V gene. This CDR3 has 15 amino acids. The CDR3 region is CASSPGQGISDTQYF. The CDR3 coding sequence is TGCGCCAGCAGCCCGGGACAGGGGATTTCAGATACGCAGTATTTT.

This clonotype was counted ten times or more. The rearrangement joins TRBV6-5 to TRBJ2-1, with TRBD2 matching over 8 bases. V dropped 6 bases and J dropped 6; count of bases not matched to a gene: 10. The length of the CDR3 is 15 residues. CDR1 and CDR2 (germline): MNHEY, SVGAGI. CDR3 bases: TGTGCCAGCAGACCGAGCGGGAGCCCTGGCAATGAGCAGTTCTTC. Protein: CASRPSGSPGNEQFF.

This clonotype showed up many times. This chain uses TRBV10-2 with TRBJ2-7, with D perhaps TRBD2 (6 bases). The CDR3 spans 16 residues. V gave up 2 bases and J gave up 6 bases, with 20 bases separating them. Germline CDR1 and CDR2: WSHSY and SAAADI. CDR3 in DNA: TGCGCCAGCAGTGAGCCCCCCGGGAGTAAGGGACTCGAGCAGTACTTC. It encodes CASSEPPGSKGLEQYF.

This clonotype was found a few times. V gene TRBV6-5 combines with J gene TRBJ1-4; D not certain. This CDR3 spans 14 amino acids. V lost 0 bases and J 4 bases, leaving 6 bases between the germline ends. From germline, CDR1 is MNHEY and CDR2 SVGAGI. For the CDR3, the DNA is TGTGCCAGCAGTTACTCTTTCCGTAATGAAAAACTGTTTTTT. This translates into CASSYSFRNEKLFF.

This clonotype was detected a few times. CDR3: CASNERETYEQYF. The CDR3 DNA reads TGTGCCAGCAACGAGCGGGAAACCTACGAGCAGTACTTC. The rearrangement uses TRBV2 and TRBJ2-7; 7 bases map to TRBD2. Germline CDR1 is SNHLY and CDR2 is FYNNEI. With 7 bases clipped from V and 2 bases from J, the junction kept 5 bases outside the gene matches. CDR3 length: 13 amino acids.

This clonotype was counted many times. The rearrangement links TRBV7-2 to TRBJ1-1; D gene unclear. From germline, CDR1 is SGHTA and CDR2 FQGNSA. The CDR3 is made up of 14 amino acids. V was cut by 1 base and J by 3 bases, with 9 bases left in between. CDR3: CASSLENDYTEAFF. The CDR3 DNA reads as TGTGCCAGCAGCTTAGAAAATGATTACACTGAAGCTTTCTTT. Full variable domain (outside the CDR3, taken from reference TRBV7-2 and TRBJ1-1): GAGVSQSPSNKVTEKGKDVELRCDPISGHTALYWYRQSLGQGLEFLIYFQGNSAPDKSGLPSDRFSAERTGGSVSTLTIQRTQQEDSAVYLCASSLENDYTEAFFGQGTRLTVV.

In this sample, this clonotype turned up a few times. The chain recombines TRBV14 with TRBJ1-1; D is possibly TRBD1 (5 bases). The V and J ends lost 4 bases and 5 bases respectively, with 11 bases between them. The CDR3 loop spans 13 amino acids. Germline values: CDR1 SGHDN, CDR2 FVKESK. The CDR3 region has the DNA TGTGCCAGCAGCCGGAGAGGGGTGACTGAAGCTTTCTTT. Its protein is CASSRRGVTEAFF.

This chain links TRBV15 with TRBJ2-3; 10 bases match TRBD2. Germline values: CDR1 LNHNV, CDR2 YYDKDF (reference sequence). The CDR3 spans 18 residues. The J segment lost 1 base and the V segment lost 0 bases, leaving 7 bases of the junction unmatched. The CDR3 sequence is CATSRDWRSGRRTDTQYF. CDR3 sequence (DNA): TGTGCCACCAGCAGAGATTGGCGTAGCGGGAGGCGCACAGATACGCAGTATTTT.

CDR3 protein: CAISAPDFSPVANVLTF. The CDR3, as DNA: TGTGCCATCAGTGCCCCGGATTTCTCCCCTGTGGCCAACGTCCTGACTTTC. The chain links TRBV10-3 to TRBJ2-6, with D uncertain. Trimming took 4 bases from V and 6 from J, leaving 19 bases between them. This CDR3 is built from 17 residues. Germline CDR1 reads ENHRY; CDR2 reads SYGVKD.

This clonotype was recorded a few times. The chain is built from TRBV10-3 and TRBJ2-7, with 9 bases matching TRBD2. The CDR3 totals 15 residues. J gave up 6 bases and V 0 bases, and 6 bases lay outside the gene matches. Germline CDR1 is ENHRY and CDR2 is SYGVKD. The CDR3 spells CAISESIAGEGEQYF. In DNA, the CDR3 is TGTGCCATCAGTGAGTCGATAGCGGGAGAAGGCGAGCAGTACTTC.